This T cell receptor (beta chain) comes out of a study of blood T cell repertoires in COVID-19. For recovered donors of Cohort 3, there were two negative PCRs, clearance, or symptom resolution. Method: immunoSEQ multiplex PCR; TCRdb's copy keeps in-frame clones and lacks some. This table holds roughly 170,000 clones, approximately 80% found once. The CDR3 has 19 residues. Germline-derived CDR1 and CDR2 are ENHRY and SYGVKD. Deletions cut 4 bases from V and 0 bases from J, with 24 bases between. Sequenced: PBMCs or T cells enriched from blood (not recorded which). The receptor was isolated from a man aged 50-59 years who had recovered from COVID-19. This sequence joins TRBV10-3 and TRBJ1-1; D is perhaps TRBD1 (6 bases). The CDR3 bases are TGTGCCATCAGTGCAATACCACTCAGACAGGCTACCATGAACACTGAAGCTTTCTTT. Protein: CAISAIPLRQATMNTEAFF.